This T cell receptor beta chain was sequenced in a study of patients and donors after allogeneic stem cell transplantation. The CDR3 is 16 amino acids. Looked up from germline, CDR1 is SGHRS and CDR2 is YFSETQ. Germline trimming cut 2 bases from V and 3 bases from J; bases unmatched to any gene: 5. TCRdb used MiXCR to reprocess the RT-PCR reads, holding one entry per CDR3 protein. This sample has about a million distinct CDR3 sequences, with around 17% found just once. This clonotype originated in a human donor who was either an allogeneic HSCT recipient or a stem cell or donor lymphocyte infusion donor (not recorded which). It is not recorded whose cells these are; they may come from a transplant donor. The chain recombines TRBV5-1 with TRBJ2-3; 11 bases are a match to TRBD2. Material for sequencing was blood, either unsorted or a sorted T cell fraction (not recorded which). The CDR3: CASSFSGGAATDTQYF. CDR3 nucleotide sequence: TGCGCCAGCAGCTTTAGCGGGGGGGCCGCAACAGATACGCAGTATTTT.